This is a list of T cell receptor beta chains from one sample in a study of PD-L1 blockade in urothelial cancer. Method: immunoSEQ multiplex PCR; TCRdb's copy keeps in-frame clones and lacks some. The table records some 40,000 clones, approximately 92% of them present only once. The sample in question was PBMCs, obtained around atezolizumab (anti-PD-L1) treatment. The origin of the receptors is a man between 65 and 80 years old with urothelial cancer. CDR3s include the opening cysteine and the closing phenylalanine or tryptophan. Fields, in order: D gene, clone size, CDR3 length, J gene, V gene, CDR3 DNA, CDR3 protein. A D gene is named only where the DNA matches it firmly. Clone sizes are given selectively: once, few, many, or a class where the clone is expanded.

d_call: -
clone_size: -
cdr3_length: 13
j_call: TRBJ1-5
v_call: TRBV19
cdr3_nt: TGTGCCAGTAGTATGCCAGGATTTGAGCCCCAGCATTTT
cdr3_aa: CASSMPGFEPQHF

d_call: TRBD2
clone_size: -
cdr3_length: 16
j_call: TRBJ2-3
v_call: TRBV7-8
cdr3_nt: TGTGCCAGCAGCCATGGACTAGCCGGGAACACAGATACGCAGTATTTT
cdr3_aa: CASSHGLAGNTDTQYF

d_call: TRBD2
clone_size: -
cdr3_length: 17
j_call: TRBJ2-7
v_call: TRBV4-2
cdr3_nt: TGTGCCAGCAGCCAAGACAGAGGAGCGGGAAGGCCCTACGAGCAGTACTTC
cdr3_aa: CASSQDRGAGRPYEQYF

d_call: -
clone_size: -
cdr3_length: 16
j_call: TRBJ2-1
v_call: TRBV6-1
cdr3_nt: TGTGCCAGCAGTGAAGTCTCCGTCCTCTCCTACAATGAGCAGTTCTTC
cdr3_aa: CASSEVSVLSYNEQFF

d_call: TRBD1
clone_size: few
cdr3_length: 13
j_call: TRBJ2-7
v_call: TRBV2
cdr3_nt: TGTGCCAGCACCGGGACAGGGAACTACGAGCAGTACTTC
cdr3_aa: CASTGTGNYEQYF

d_call: -
clone_size: -
cdr3_length: 15
j_call: TRBJ2-2
v_call: TRBV18
cdr3_nt: TGTGCCAGCTCACCGCTGGGACTTAGCACCGGGGAGCTGTTTTTT
cdr3_aa: CASSPLGLSTGELFF

d_call: TRBD2
clone_size: -
cdr3_length: 15
j_call: TRBJ2-7
v_call: TRBV5-1
cdr3_nt: TGCGCCAGCAGCAGAACTAGCGGGAGTTTTTACGAGCAGTACTTC
cdr3_aa: CASSRTSGSFYEQYF

d_call: TRBD2
clone_size: -
cdr3_length: 17
j_call: TRBJ2-3
v_call: TRBV15
cdr3_nt: TGTGCCACCACGGGACTAGCGGGAACCTTAGTATCAGATACGCAGTATTTT
cdr3_aa: CATTGLAGTLVSDTQYF

d_call: TRBD1
clone_size: -
cdr3_length: 15
j_call: TRBJ2-3
v_call: TRBV5-1
cdr3_nt: TGCGCCAGCAGCTGGACAGGGGTCGGCACAGATACGCAGTATTTT
cdr3_aa: CASSWTGVGTDTQYF

d_call: -
clone_size: once
cdr3_length: 15
j_call: TRBJ1-1
v_call: TRBV27
cdr3_nt: TGTGCCAGCAGTTTAAATCCAGGGCTCGGCACTGAAGCTTTCTTT
cdr3_aa: CASSLNPGLGTEAFF